The 18 T cell receptor beta chains below come from one sample, sequenced in a study of patients and donors after allogeneic stem cell transplantation. TCRdb recomputed calls from the RT-PCR reads with MiXCR, one row per CDR3 protein. The sample gives some 960,000 distinct CDR3 sequences, roughly 18% of which show up once; roughly 6% is in the top ten. Material for sequencing was blood, either unsorted or a sorted T cell fraction (not recorded which). All receptors come from a human donor who was either an allogeneic HSCT recipient or a stem cell or donor lymphocyte infusion donor (not recorded which). It is not recorded whose cells these are; they may come from a transplant donor.

This clonotype was counted only a few times. The chain is built from TRBV25-1 and TRBJ2-3; TRBD1 matches 7 bases. With V trimmed by 3 bases and J by 5 bases, 8 bases remained unmatched. The CDR3 totals 15 residues. CDR1 is MGHDK and CDR2 is SYGVNS in the germline V gene. CDR3 in DNA: TGTGCCAGCAGTGAGGAAACAGGGGTAATAGATACGCAGTATTTT. This sequence encodes CASSEETGVIDTQYF.

This clonotype was counted between two and nine times. The chain's CDR3 is CASRNSYNSPLHF. The CDR3 nucleotides read TGTGCCAGCCGTAACTCCTATAATTCACCCCTCCACTTT. The chain has TRBV25-1 and TRBJ1-6, with D unresolved. Germline values: CDR1 MGHDK, CDR2 SYGVNS. The ends were cut back, 8 bases at V and 0 bases at J, with 5 bases in the middle. The CDR3 contains 13 residues.

The chain uses TRBV9 and TRBJ2-2; tentative D call: TRBD1 (6 bases). V shed 1 base and J shed 4 bases, with 11 bases lying between them. Germline CDR1 SGDLS, CDR2 YYNGEE. The CDR3 length is 15 residues. CDR3 in DNA: TGTGCCAGCAGCGTATTGGACAGCTTCACCGGGGAGCTGTTTTTT. Translating it yields CASSVLDSFTGELFF.

Only a few counts were recorded for this clonotype. The genes are TRBV28 and TRBJ2-1; 14 nucleotides match TRBD2. Germline CDR1 MDHEN, CDR2 SYDVKM. The V and J ends lost 6 bases and 7 bases, in that order; junction bases with no gene match: 8. This CDR3 spans 16 amino acids. The CDR3 bases are TGTGCCAGCAGATTCAGGACTAGCGGGAGGCGGAATGAGCAGTTCTTC. It codes for CASRFRTSGRRNEQFF. The entire variable domain, with the rest obtained from reference TRBV28 and TRBJ2-1, is as follows: DVKVTQSSRYLVKRTGEKVFLECVQDMDHENMFWYRQDPGLGLRLIYFSYDVKMKEKGDIPEGYSVSREKKERFSLILESASTNQTSMYLCASRFRTSGRRNEQFFGPGTRLTVL.

This chain joins TRBV20-1 and TRBJ2-1; D is unclear. This CDR3 is 15 amino acids long. V was clipped by 2 bases and J by 0 bases, with 11 bases between them. CDR1 is DFQATT and CDR2 is SNEGSKA in the germline V gene (reference sequence). The CDR3 region has the DNA TGCAGTGCTAGAAGGGCCTCGCTCTCCTACAATGAGCAGTTCTTC. Translation gives CSARRASLSYNEQFF.

The V call is TRBV20-1, the J call TRBJ2-1; 10 bases are shared with TRBD2. This CDR3 has 14 amino acids. The germline V gene encodes CDR1 DFQATT and CDR2 SNEGSKA (reference sequence). The junction had 9 bases not matched to a gene; V was cut back by 5 bases and J by 8 bases. CDR3: CSAGLAGASHEQFF. The CDR3 DNA follows: TGCAGTGCTGGGCTAGCGGGAGCTTCCCATGAGCAGTTCTTC.

The rearrangement links TRBV29-1 to TRBJ2-1; 12 bases are shared with TRBD1. This CDR3 comprises 15 residues. Germline V gene lookup returns CDR1 SQVTM and CDR2 ANQGSEA. The ends lost 6 bases at V and 9 bases at J; junction bases unmatched: 12. CDR3 sequence (DNA): TGCAGCGTACCCCCCCCCGGGACAGGGGGCATTGAGCAGTTCTTC. Protein sequence: CSVPPPGTGGIEQFF.

This clonotype was seen a handful of times. This chain joins TRBV7-2 and TRBJ2-1, with D maybe TRBD1 (6 bases). Germline V gene sequence: CDR1 SGHTA, CDR2 FQGNSA. The CDR3 consists of 13 residues. Trimming took off 5 bases at V and 5 bases at J, with 10 bases between the two ends. CDR3 sequence: CASSRRQDNEQFF. CDR3 coding DNA: TGTGCCAGCAGCCGACGACAGGACAATGAGCAGTTCTTC.

V is TRBV29-1 and J is TRBJ2-3; TRBD1 is a possible D gene (5 bases). The V gene's germline CDR1 is SQVTM and CDR2 ANQGSEA. V lost 0 bases and J lost 0, with 10 bases in between. This CDR3 comprises 15 residues. CDR3: CSVEEGRTSTDTQYF. The DNA for the CDR3 is TGCAGCGTTGAAGAGGGGCGGACCAGCACAGATACGCAGTATTTT.

The genes are TRBV29-1 and TRBJ2-7; D possibly uses TRBD1 or TRBD2 (6 bases each). The CDR3 contains 13 residues. Germline V gene data show CDR1 as SQVTM and CDR2 as ANQGSEA. Trimming removed 8 bases at V and 7 bases at J, with 21 bases between. The CDR3 DNA reads as TGCAGCATACAGGGAGGATTTCCCTGGGAGCAGTACTTC. Its translation is CSIQGGFPWEQYF.

The rearrangement uses TRBV5-8 and TRBJ1-1; D unclear. The CDR3 totals 16 residues. Germline assignment: CDR1 SGHTS and CDR2 YDEGEE. V was trimmed by 0 bases and J by 6 bases, leaving 18 bases between them. CDR3 DNA sequence: TGTGCCAGCAGCTTGGGTCGGCCAGTCGGTCCCGCTGAAGCTTTCTTT. It encodes CASSLGRPVGPAEAFF.

This clonotype was observed many times. V gene TRBV4-2 combines with J gene TRBJ2-1; unclear D gene. CDR3 length equals 17 residues. The germline V and J ends were trimmed by 6 bases and 4 bases, with 22 bases remaining between them. The germline gives CDR1 LGHNA, CDR2 YNFKEQ. The CDR3 nucleotides are TGTGCCAGCAGTCACACAGTTCCGGCAGGCGCATACAATGAGCAGTTCTTC. Protein product: CASSHTVPAGAYNEQFF.

The chain couples TRBV27 to TRBJ2-1; D is ambiguous. The germline V and J ends were trimmed by 0 bases and 2 bases, with 11 bases remaining between them. The CDR3 has 16 amino acids. CDR1 is MNHEY, CDR2 SMNVEV, per germline (reference sequence). CDR3 DNA: TGTGCCAGCAGTTTATCTGGGGATGGCCCCTACAATGAGCAGTTCTTC. Residues: CASSLSGDGPYNEQFF.

This clonotype appeared once. CDR3 DNA sequence: TGTGCCTGGGGGCACCGGGCAGCCCTTTCACCCCTCCACTTT. Translated, it gives CAWGHRAALSPLHF. The rearrangement joins TRBV30 to TRBJ1-6; no firm D call. V was clipped by 5 bases and J by 9 bases, with 17 bases between them. The CDR3 length is 14 residues. Germline lookup yields CDR1 GTSNPN and CDR2 SVGIG (reference sequence).

This clonotype turned up a few times. The junction and the germline gene differ at one end; a read error may be behind it. The chain joins TRBV12-3 or TRBV12-4 to TRBJ1-1, with no clear D. This CDR3 has 13 residues. The CDR3 spells CASSLRGTSEAFF. The DNA for the CDR3 is TGTGCCAGCAGTTTGCGGGGTACCTCTGAGGCTTTCTTT.

The DNA for the CDR3 is TGTGCCAGTAGAGTTGGACCCTATGGGACCTACGAGCAGTACTTC. Translation gives CASRVGPYGTYEQYF. This sequence joins TRBV19 and TRBJ2-7; D uncertain. Germline lookup yields CDR1 LNHDA and CDR2 SQIVND (reference sequence). V was trimmed by 6 bases and J by 2 bases, leaving 17 bases between them. The CDR3 loop spans 15 amino acids.

The chain recombines TRBV6-5 with TRBJ2-3; possibly TRBD2 for D (6 bases). V lost 0 bases to trimming and J lost 3 bases, with 10 bases between them. The CDR3 is made up of 15 amino acids. From germline, CDR1 is MNHEY and CDR2 SVGAGI. The CDR3 DNA reads as TGTGCCAGCAGTTACTCGGCGGGGCTGACAGATACGCAGTATTTT. This codes for CASSYSAGLTDTQYF.

At least ten counts were recorded for this clonotype. The J gene is TRBJ2-3, the V gene TRBV4-2, with 11 bases aligning to TRBD2. Germline V gene data show CDR1 as LGHNA and CDR2 as YNFKEQ. The length of the CDR3 is 16 residues. V gave up 0 bases and J gave up 5 bases; unmatched junction bases: 4. Here the CDR3 DNA reads TGTGCCAGCAGCCAAGACTTGCTAGCGGGAGGAGATACGCAGTATTTT. Its translation: CASSQDLLAGGDTQYF.